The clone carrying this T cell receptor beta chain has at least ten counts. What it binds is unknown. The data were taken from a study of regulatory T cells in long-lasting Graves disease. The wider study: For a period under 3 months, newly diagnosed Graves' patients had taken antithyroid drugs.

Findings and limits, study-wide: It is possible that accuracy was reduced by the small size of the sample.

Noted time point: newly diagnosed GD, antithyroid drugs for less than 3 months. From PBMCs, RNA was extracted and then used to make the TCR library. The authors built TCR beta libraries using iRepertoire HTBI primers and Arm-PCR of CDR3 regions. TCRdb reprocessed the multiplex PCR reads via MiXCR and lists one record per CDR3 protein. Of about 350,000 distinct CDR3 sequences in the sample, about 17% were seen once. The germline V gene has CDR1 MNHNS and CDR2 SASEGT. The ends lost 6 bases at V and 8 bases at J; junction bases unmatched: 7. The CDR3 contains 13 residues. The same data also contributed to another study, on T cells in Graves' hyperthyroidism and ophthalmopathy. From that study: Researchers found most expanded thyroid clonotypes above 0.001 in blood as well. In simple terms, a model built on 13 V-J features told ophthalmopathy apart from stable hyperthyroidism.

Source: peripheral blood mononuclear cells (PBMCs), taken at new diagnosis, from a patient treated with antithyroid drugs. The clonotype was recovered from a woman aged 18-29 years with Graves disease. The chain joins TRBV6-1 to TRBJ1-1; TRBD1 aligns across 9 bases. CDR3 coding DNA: TGTGCCAGCAGACTTACAGGGGGCCCCGAAGCTTTCTTT. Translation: CASRLTGGPEAFF.